Presented here are 5 T cell receptor beta chains from one specimen sequenced in a study of blood T cell repertoires in COVID-19. This table comes from immunoSEQ multiplex PCR, and its TCRdb copy is limited to in-frame clones, with some not included. The data contain 180,000 or so clones, about 87% of them singletons. The sample consisted of peripheral blood. Source of these receptors: a middle-aged man with active or convalescent COVID-19.

The CDR3 DNA reads as TGTGCCAGCAGCCCAGCGGGAGGGTCCAATCAGCCCCAGCATTTT. It codes for CASSPAGGSNQPQHF. The V gene is TRBV11-2, the J gene TRBJ1-5; D gene uncertain. The CDR3 totals 15 residues. From germline, CDR1 is SGHAT and CDR2 FQNNGV. Trimming took off 5 bases at V and 3 bases at J, with 14 bases between the two ends.

The rearrangement links TRBV6-1 to TRBJ2-3, with 14 bases matching TRBD2. V was clipped by 2 bases and J by 4 bases; unmatched bases: 2. Germline CDR1 MNHNS, CDR2 SASEGT. The CDR3 loop spans 16 amino acids. The CDR3 nucleotides read TGTGCCAGCAGTGAACGACTAGCGGGGGGGCCAGATACGCAGTATTTT. Translating it yields CASSERLAGGPDTQYF.

The chain employs TRBV4-1 and TRBJ1-4; possible D gene TRBD1, 5 bases. Germline assignment: CDR1 MGHRA and CDR2 YSYEKL. This CDR3 is built from 14 residues. Trimming took 1 base from V and 3 from J, leaving 6 bases between them. The CDR3 reads CASSQVQANEKLFF. The DNA for the CDR3 is TGCGCCAGCAGCCAAGTACAGGCTAATGAAAAACTGTTTTTT.

CDR3 protein: CSAGLGGYATSTGELFF. In DNA form, the CDR3 reads TGCAGCGCAGGACTAGGGGGTTACGCTACGAGCACCGGGGAGCTGTTTTTT. This chain links TRBV29-1 with TRBJ2-2; D may be TRBD2 (7 bases). The CDR3 is 17 residues long. Germline V lookup: CDR1 SQVTM, CDR2 ANQGSEA. V gave up 7 bases and J gave up 4 bases, with 25 bases separating them.

The chain has TRBV2 and TRBJ1-2; 8 nucleotides line up with TRBD1. After removal of 2 bases from V and 6 bases from J, the junction contained 8 bases not matched to a gene. The CDR3 loop spans 15 amino acids. CDR1 is SNHLY and CDR2 is FYNNEI in the germline V gene. CDR3 sequence: CASSEQGAISDGYTF. In DNA form, the CDR3 reads TGTGCCAGCAGTGAACAGGGGGCTATTTCTGATGGCTACACCTTC.